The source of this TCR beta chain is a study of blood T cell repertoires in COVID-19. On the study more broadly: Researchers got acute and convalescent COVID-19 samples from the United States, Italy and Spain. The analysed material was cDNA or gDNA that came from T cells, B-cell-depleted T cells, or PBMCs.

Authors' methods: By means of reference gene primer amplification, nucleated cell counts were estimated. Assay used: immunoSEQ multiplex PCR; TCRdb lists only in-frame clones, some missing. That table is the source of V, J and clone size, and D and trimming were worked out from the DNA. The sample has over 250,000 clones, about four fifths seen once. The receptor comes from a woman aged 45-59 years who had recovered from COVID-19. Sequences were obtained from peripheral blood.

The CDR3 loop is CASSYFVGQGGNEQFF. The CDR3, as DNA: TGTGCCAGCAGTTACTTTGTTGGACAGGGTGGGAATGAGCAGTTCTTC. The chain links TRBV6-5 to TRBJ2-1; 8 nucleotides agree with TRBD1. There are 16 residues in the CDR3. V was clipped by 1 base and J by 7 bases; unmatched bases: 9. From germline, CDR1 is MNHEY and CDR2 SVGAGI.